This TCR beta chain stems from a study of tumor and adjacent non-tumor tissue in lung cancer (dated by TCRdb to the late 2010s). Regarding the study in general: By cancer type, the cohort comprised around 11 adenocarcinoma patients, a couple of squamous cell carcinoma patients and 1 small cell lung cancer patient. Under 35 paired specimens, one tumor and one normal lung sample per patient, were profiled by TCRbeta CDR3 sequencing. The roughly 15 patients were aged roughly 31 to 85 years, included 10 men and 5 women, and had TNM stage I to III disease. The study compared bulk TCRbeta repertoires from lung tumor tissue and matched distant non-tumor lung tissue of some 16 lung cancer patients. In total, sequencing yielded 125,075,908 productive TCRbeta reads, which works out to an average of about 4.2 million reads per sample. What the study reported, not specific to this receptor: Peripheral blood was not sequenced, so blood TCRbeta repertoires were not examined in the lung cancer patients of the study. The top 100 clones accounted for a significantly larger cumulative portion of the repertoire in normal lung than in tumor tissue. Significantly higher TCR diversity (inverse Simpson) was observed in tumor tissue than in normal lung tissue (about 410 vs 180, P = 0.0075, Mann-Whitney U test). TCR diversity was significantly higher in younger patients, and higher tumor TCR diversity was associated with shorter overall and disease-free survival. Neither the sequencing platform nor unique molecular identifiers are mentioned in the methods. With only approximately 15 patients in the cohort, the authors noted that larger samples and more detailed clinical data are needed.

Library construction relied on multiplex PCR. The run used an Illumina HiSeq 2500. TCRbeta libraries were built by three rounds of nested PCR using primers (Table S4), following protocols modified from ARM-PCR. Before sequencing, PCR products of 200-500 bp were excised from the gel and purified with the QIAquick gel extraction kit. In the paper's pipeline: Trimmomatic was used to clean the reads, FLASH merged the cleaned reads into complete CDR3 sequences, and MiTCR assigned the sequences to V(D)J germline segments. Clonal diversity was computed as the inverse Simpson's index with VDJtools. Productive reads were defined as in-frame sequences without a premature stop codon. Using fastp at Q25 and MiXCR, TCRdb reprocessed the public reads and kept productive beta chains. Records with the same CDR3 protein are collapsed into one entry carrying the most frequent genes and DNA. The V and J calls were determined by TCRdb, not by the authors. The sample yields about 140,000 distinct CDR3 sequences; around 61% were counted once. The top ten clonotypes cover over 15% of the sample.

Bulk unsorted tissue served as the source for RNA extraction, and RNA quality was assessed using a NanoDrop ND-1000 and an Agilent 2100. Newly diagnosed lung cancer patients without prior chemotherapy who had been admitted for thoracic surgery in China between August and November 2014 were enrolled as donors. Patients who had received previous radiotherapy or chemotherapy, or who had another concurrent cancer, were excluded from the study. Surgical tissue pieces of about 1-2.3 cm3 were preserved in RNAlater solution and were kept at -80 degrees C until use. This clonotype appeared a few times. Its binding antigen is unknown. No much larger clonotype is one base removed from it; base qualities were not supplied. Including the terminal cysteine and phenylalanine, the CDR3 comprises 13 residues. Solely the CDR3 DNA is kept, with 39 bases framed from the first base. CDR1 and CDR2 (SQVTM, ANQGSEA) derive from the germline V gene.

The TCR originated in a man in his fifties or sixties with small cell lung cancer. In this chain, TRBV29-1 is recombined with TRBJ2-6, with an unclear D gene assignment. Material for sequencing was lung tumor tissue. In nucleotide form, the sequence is TGCAGTGCCGACGTCTCTGGGGCCAACGTCCTGACTTTC. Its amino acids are CSADVSGANVLTF.